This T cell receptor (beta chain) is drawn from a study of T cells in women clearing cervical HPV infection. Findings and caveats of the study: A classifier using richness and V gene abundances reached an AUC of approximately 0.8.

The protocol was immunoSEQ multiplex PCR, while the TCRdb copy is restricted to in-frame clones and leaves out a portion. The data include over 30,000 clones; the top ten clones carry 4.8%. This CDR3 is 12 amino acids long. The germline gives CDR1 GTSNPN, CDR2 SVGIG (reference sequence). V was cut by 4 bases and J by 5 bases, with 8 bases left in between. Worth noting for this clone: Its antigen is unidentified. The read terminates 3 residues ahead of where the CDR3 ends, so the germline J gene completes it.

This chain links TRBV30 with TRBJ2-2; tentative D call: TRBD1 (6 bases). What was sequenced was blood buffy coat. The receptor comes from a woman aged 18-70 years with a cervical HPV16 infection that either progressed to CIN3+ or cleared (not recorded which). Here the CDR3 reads CAWIGGTGELFF. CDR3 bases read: TGTGCCTGGATAGGGGGAACCGGGGAG.